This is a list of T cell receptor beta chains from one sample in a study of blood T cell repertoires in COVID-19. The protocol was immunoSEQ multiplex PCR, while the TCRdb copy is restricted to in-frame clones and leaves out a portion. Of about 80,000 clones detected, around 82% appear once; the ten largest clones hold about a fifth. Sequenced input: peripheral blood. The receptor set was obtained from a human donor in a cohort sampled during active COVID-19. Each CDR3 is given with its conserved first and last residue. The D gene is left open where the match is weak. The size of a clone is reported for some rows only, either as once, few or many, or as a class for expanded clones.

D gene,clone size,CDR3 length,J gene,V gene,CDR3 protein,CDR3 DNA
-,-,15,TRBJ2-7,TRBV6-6,CASSRDGGNSYEQYF,TGTGCCAGCAGTCGTGATGGGGGGAACTCCTACGAGCAGTACTTC
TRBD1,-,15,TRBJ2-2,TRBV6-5,CASSYSGQGAGELFF,TGTGCCAGCAGTTACTCGGGTCAGGGGGCCGGGGAGCTGTTTTTT
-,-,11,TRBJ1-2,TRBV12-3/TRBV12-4,CASGGGESYTF,TGTGCCAGCGGTGGTGGGGAGAGCTACACCTTC
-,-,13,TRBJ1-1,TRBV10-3,CAISYSRNTEAFF,TGTGCCATCAGTTATTCCAGGAACACTGAAGCTTTCTTT
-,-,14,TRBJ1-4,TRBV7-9,CASTQVGLGEKLFF,TGTGCCAGCACCCAAGTGGGGCTTGGTGAAAAACTGTTTTTT
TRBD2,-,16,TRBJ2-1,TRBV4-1,CASSRRLAGDNYEQFF,TGCGCCAGCAGCCGGAGACTAGCGGGGGATAACTATGAGCAGTTCTTC
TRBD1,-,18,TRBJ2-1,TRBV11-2,CASSLEGQSRFSYNEQFF,TGTGCCAGCAGCTTAGAGGGACAGTCCCGCTTTTCCTACAATGAGCAGTTCTTC
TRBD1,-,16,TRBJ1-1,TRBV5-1,CASSLAGQVMNTEAFF,TGCGCCAGCAGCTTGGCTGGACAGGTAATGAACACTGAAGCTTTCTTT
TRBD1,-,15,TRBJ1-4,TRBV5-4,CASSSGQGGNEKLFF,TGTGCCAGCAGCTCAGGACAGGGGGGGAATGAAAAACTGTTTTTT
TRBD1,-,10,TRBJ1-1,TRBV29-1,CSVELGGAFF,TGCAGCGTTGAATTAGGGGGCGCTTTCTTT
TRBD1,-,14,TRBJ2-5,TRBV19,CASRKTGTEETQYF,TGTGCCAGTAGGAAAACCGGGACAGAGGAGACCCAGTACTTC
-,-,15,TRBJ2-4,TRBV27,CASSPPGRGKNIQYF,TGTGCCAGCAGTCCCCCTGGACGGGGCAAAAACATTCAGTACTTC
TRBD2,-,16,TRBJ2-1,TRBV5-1,CASSPGGAGPYNEQFF,TGCGCCAGCAGCCCCGGGGGAGCGGGACCTTACAATGAGCAGTTCTTC
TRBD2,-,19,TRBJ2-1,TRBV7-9,CASSSAGSRAGGLYNEQFF,TGTGCCAGCAGCTCGGCGGGGTCCCGAGCGGGGGGGCTCTACAATGAGCAGTTCTTC
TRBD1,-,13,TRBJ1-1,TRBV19,CASSRDRDTEAFF,TGTGCCAGTAGCCGGGACAGGGACACTGAAGCTTTCTTT
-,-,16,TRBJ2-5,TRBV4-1,CASSQVLGRGEETQYF,TGCGCCAGCAGCCAAGTTCTAGGGAGAGGAGAGGAGACCCAGTACTTC
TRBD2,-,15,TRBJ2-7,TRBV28,CASSLELAGGREQYF,TGTGCCAGCAGTTTAGAACTAGCGGGGGGCCGCGAGCAGTACTTC
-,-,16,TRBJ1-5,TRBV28,CASSSLAGRFPQPQHF,TGTGCCAGCAGTTCCCTCGCGGGGAGGTTTCCTCAGCCCCAGCATTTT
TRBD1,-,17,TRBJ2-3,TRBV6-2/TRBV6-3,CASSLRQGAAATDTQYF,TGTGCCAGCAGTCTGCGACAGGGCGCGGCTGCCACAGATACGCAGTATTTT
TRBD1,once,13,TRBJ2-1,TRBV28,CASSLTGNNEQFF,TGTGCCAGCAGTTTGACAGGGAACAATGAGCAGTTCTTC
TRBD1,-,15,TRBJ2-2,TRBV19,CASWTGVRSGGELFF,TGTGCCAGCTGGACAGGGGTTCGGTCCGGCGGGGAGCTGTTTTTT
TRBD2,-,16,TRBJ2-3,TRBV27,CASSPTGGVGTDTQYF,TGTGCCAGCAGTCCCACCGGGGGGGTAGGCACAGATACGCAGTATTTT
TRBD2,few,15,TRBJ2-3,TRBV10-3,CAIRGTSGKADTQYF,TGTGCCATCAGAGGGACTAGCGGGAAGGCAGATACGCAGTATTTT
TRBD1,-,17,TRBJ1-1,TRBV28,CASSPSGAGGRATEAFF,TGTGCCAGCAGCCCAAGTGGCGCAGGGGGCCGGGCCACTGAAGCTTTCTTT
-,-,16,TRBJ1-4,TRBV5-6,CASSLAGGATNEKLFF,TGTGCCAGCAGCTTGGCCGGAGGAGCAACTAATGAAAAACTGTTTTTT
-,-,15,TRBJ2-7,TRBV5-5,CASSLGLMINYEQYF,TGTGCCAGCAGCCTCGGACTTATGATCAACTACGAGCAGTACTTC
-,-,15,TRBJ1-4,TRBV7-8,CASSLERGDQEKLFF,TGTGCCAGCAGCTTAGAGCGGGGGGATCAGGAAAAACTGTTTTTT
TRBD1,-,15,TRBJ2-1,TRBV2,CASSESRDRNDEQFF,TGTGCCAGCAGTGAGAGTCGGGACAGAAACGATGAGCAGTTCTTC
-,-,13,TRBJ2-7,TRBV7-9,CASSPGHIYEQYF,TGTGCCAGCAGCCCCGGACATATTTACGAGCAGTACTTC
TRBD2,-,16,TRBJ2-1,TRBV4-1,CASSHRSGGSYNEQFF,TGCGCCAGCAGCCATCGAAGCGGGGGGTCATACAATGAGCAGTTCTTC
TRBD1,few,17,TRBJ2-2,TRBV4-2,CASSPTKGQVGPGELFF,TGTGCCAGCAGCCCGACTAAGGGACAGGTGGGTCCCGGGGAGCTGTTTTTT
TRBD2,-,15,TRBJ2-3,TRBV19,CASSPLAGGKDTQYF,TGTGCCAGTAGTCCTCTAGCGGGGGGAAAAGATACGCAGTATTTT
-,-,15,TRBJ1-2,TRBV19,CASSIEASAVYGYTF,TGTGCCAGTAGTATAGAGGCAAGCGCCGTGTATGGCTACACCTTC
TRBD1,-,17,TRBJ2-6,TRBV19,CASRDGQGLAGANVLTF,TGTGCCAGTAGAGACGGACAGGGCTTGGCTGGGGCCAACGTCCTGACTTTC
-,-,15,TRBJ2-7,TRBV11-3,CASSLEGAVSYEQYF,TGTGCCAGCAGCTTAGAAGGGGCTGTTTCCTACGAGCAGTACTTC
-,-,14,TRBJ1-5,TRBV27,CASSLQDSRQPQHF,TGTGCCAGCAGTCTCCAGGACAGTAGGCAGCCCCAGCATTTT
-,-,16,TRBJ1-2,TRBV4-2,CASSQEWHNSPGGYTF,TGTGCCAGCAGCCAAGAGTGGCATAACTCTCCGGGGGGCTACACCTTC
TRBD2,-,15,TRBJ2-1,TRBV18,CASSQTSGVDNEQFF,TGTGCCAGCTCACAAACTAGCGGGGTTGACAATGAGCAGTTCTTC
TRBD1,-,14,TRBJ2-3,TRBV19,CASSDRGQTDTQYF,TGTGCCAGTAGCGACAGGGGACAAACAGATACGCAGTATTTT
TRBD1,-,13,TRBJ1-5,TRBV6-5,CASVPGQGGVQHF,TGTGCCAGCGTCCCGGGACAGGGCGGGGTCCAGCATTTT
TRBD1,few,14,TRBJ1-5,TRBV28,CASSWAGGTQPQHF,TGTGCCAGCAGTTGGGCAGGGGGCACTCAGCCCCAGCATTTT
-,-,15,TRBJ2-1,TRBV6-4,CASSDSGGRGDEQFF,TGTGCCAGCAGTGACTCGGGAGGGAGGGGGGATGAGCAGTTCTTC
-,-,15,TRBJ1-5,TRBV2,CASKSRWADNQPQHF,TGTGCCAGCAAAAGCAGGTGGGCCGACAATCAGCCCCAGCATTTT
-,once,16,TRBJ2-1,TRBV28,CASSHLWGGRHNEQFF,TGTGCCAGCAGTCACCTTTGGGGGGGGCGCCACAATGAGCAGTTCTTC
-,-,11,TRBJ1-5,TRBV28,CASSLSQPQHF,TGTGCCAGCAGTTTAAGCCAGCCCCAGCATTTT
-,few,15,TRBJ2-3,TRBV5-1,CASSQQIGTTDTQYF,TGCGCCAGCAGCCAACAGATCGGTACGACAGATACGCAGTATTTT
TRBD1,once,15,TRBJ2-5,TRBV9,CASSAGQRKQETQYF,TGTGCCAGCAGCGCGGGACAGCGGAAACAAGAGACCCAGTACTTC
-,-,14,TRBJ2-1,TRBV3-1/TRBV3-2,CASSQRQLGNEQFF,TGTGCCAGCAGCCAGAGACAGCTGGGCAATGAGCAGTTCTTC
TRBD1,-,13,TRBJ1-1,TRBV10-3,CAIRQGSETEAFF,TGTGCCATAAGACAGGGGAGTGAGACTGAAGCTTTCTTT
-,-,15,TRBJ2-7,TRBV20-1,CSASPMTGRPYEQYF,TGCAGTGCTAGTCCGATGACAGGCCGACCCTACGAGCAGTACTTC
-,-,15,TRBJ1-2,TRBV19,CASSIEPVGHYGYTF,TGTGCCAGTAGTATAGAGCCGGTTGGGCATTATGGCTACACCTTC